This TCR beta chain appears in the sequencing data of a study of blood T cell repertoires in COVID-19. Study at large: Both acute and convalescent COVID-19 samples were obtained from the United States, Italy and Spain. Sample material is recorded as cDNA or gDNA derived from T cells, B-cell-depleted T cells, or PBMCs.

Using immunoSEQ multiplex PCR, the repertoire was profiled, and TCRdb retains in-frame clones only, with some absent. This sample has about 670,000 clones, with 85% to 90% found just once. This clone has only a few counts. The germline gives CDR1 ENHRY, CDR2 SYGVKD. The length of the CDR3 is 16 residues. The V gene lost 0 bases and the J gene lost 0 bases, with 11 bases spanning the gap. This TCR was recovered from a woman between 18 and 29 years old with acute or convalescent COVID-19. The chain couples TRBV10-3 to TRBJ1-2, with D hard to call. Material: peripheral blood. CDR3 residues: CAISESFTVANYGYTF. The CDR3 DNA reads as TGTGCCATCAGTGAGTCGTTCACAGTAGCTAACTATGGCTACACCTTC.